A selection of T cell receptor beta chains follows, all from one sample in a study of T cells in Graves' hyperthyroidism and ophthalmopathy. TCRdb independently ran MiXCR on the multiplex PCR reads; one entry per CDR3 protein. Seen here are a few hundred thousand distinct CDR3 sequences, around 20% observed once, and the top ten hold more than 25%. Sequencing input: blood. These receptors were collected from a man in his late teens or twenties with Graves' hyperthyroidism. CDR3s include the opening cysteine and the closing phenylalanine or tryptophan. D genes are given only for firm matches. For some rows the clone size is stated as once, few or many, or as a class when expanded; others skip it.

abundance: .; d_gene: .; v_gene: TRBV6-1; j_gene: TRBJ2-7; CDR3aa: CASSPQGSEQYF; CDR3nt: TGTGCCAGCAGCCCGCAGGGTTCCGAGCAGTACTTC
abundance: .; d_gene: TRBD2; v_gene: TRBV28; j_gene: TRBJ2-7; CDR3aa: CASSSGLAGGSSYEQYF; CDR3nt: TGTGCCAGCAGTTCCGGACTAGCGGGAGGGAGCTCCTACGAGCAGTACTTC
abundance: many; d_gene: TRBD1; v_gene: TRBV10-3; j_gene: TRBJ1-5; CDR3aa: CAISASTGGNQPQHF; CDR3nt: TGTGCCATCAGTGCCTCGACAGGGGGCAATCAGCCCCAGCATTTT
abundance: many; d_gene: .; v_gene: TRBV28; j_gene: TRBJ1-1; CDR3aa: CASSLSPPLGGDTEAFF; CDR3nt: TGTGCCAGCAGTTTATCCCCCCCTTTGGGGGGCGATACTGAAGCTTTCTTT
abundance: many; d_gene: .; v_gene: TRBV7-2; j_gene: TRBJ1-5; CDR3aa: CASSLAGVGNQPQHF; CDR3nt: TGTGCCAGCAGCTTAGCGGGGGTAGGCAATCAGCCCCAGCATTTT
abundance: many; d_gene: .; v_gene: TRBV5-6; j_gene: TRBJ2-5; CDR3aa: CASSYRDNQETQYF; CDR3nt: TGTGCCAGCAGCTACCGGGACAACCAAGAGACCCAGTACTTC
abundance: many; d_gene: .; v_gene: TRBV24-1; j_gene: TRBJ1-1; CDR3aa: CATSDGGRGATFF; CDR3nt: TGTGCCACCAGTGATGGTGGGCGGGGGGCGACTTTCTTT
abundance: many; d_gene: .; v_gene: TRBV6-1; j_gene: TRBJ1-1; CDR3aa: CASSEIGGETEAFF; CDR3nt: TGTGCCAGCAGTGAAATTGGGGGCGAGACTGAAGCTTTCTTT
abundance: many; d_gene: .; v_gene: TRBV20-1; j_gene: TRBJ1-5; CDR3aa: CSAPYRVGSNQPQHF; CDR3nt: TGCAGTGCACCATACAGGGTTGGAAGCAATCAGCCCCAGCATTTT
abundance: many; d_gene: TRBD1; v_gene: TRBV6-5; j_gene: TRBJ2-7; CDR3aa: CASRDRSSYEQYF; CDR3nt: TGTGCCAGCCGGGACAGGTCCTCCTACGAGCAGTACTTC
abundance: many; d_gene: .; v_gene: TRBV28; j_gene: TRBJ2-2; CDR3aa: CASSELDTGELFF; CDR3nt: TGTGCCAGCAGTGAATTAGACACCGGGGAGCTGTTTTTT
abundance: many; d_gene: TRBD1; v_gene: TRBV27; j_gene: TRBJ1-5; CDR3aa: CASSSGTGSLQPQHF; CDR3nt: TGTGCCAGCAGTTCCGGGACAGGGTCCCTTCAGCCCCAGCATTTT
abundance: many; d_gene: TRBD1; v_gene: TRBV12-3/TRBV12-4; j_gene: TRBJ1-1; CDR3aa: CASSSTGGVGTEAFF; CDR3nt: TGTGCCAGCAGCTCTACAGGGGGGGTCGGCACTGAAGCTTTCTTT
abundance: many; d_gene: .; v_gene: TRBV19; j_gene: TRBJ1-5; CDR3aa: CASSVQGLSNQPQHF; CDR3nt: TGTGCCAGTAGTGTTCAGGGTTTGAGCAATCAGCCCCAGCATTTT
abundance: many; d_gene: TRBD1; v_gene: TRBV4-1; j_gene: TRBJ2-5; CDR3aa: CASSQMGRQGQTQYF; CDR3nt: TGCGCCAGCAGCCAGATGGGCCGACAGGGCCAGACCCAGTACTTC
abundance: .; d_gene: .; v_gene: TRBV6-1; j_gene: TRBJ1-5; CDR3aa: CASSRDPPDGNQPQHF; CDR3nt: TGTGCCAGCAGTCGAGACCCTCCGGATGGCAATCAGCCCCAGCATTTT
abundance: .; d_gene: TRBD2; v_gene: TRBV12-3/TRBV12-4; j_gene: TRBJ2-7; CDR3aa: CASTPTGGGEQYF; CDR3nt: TGTGCCAGCACCCCTACGGGGGGGGGAGAGCAGTACTTC
abundance: few; d_gene: .; v_gene: TRBV2; j_gene: TRBJ1-2; CDR3aa: CASGDAGYTF; CDR3nt: TGTGCCAGCGGGGATGCCGGCTACACCTTC
abundance: .; d_gene: .; v_gene: TRBV4-1; j_gene: TRBJ2-7; CDR3aa: CASSLRKGYEQYF; CDR3nt: TGCGCCAGCAGCTTGAGGAAGGGCTACGAGCAGTACTTC
abundance: .; d_gene: .; v_gene: TRBV29-1; j_gene: TRBJ1-2; CDR3aa: CSVEMAGRGYTF; CDR3nt: TGCAGCGTTGAAATGGCAGGGAGAGGCTACACCTTC
abundance: .; d_gene: .; v_gene: TRBV28; j_gene: TRBJ2-7; CDR3aa: CASSLGPAAYEQYF; CDR3nt: TGTGCCAGCAGTTTAGGGCCAGCGGCCTACGAGCAGTACTTC
abundance: .; d_gene: TRBD1; v_gene: TRBV29-1; j_gene: TRBJ1-2; CDR3aa: CSGRRQGNYGYTF; CDR3nt: TGCAGCGGTCGAAGACAGGGAAACTATGGCTACACCTTC
abundance: many; d_gene: .; v_gene: TRBV19; j_gene: TRBJ2-7; CDR3aa: CASSIGQAYEQYF; CDR3nt: TGTGCCAGTAGTATCGGACAAGCCTACGAGCAGTACTTC
abundance: many; d_gene: .; v_gene: TRBV6-5; j_gene: TRBJ1-2; CDR3aa: CASSYSSDGYGYTF; CDR3nt: TGTGCCAGCAGTTACTCGAGCGACGGCTATGGCTACACCTTC
abundance: many; d_gene: .; v_gene: TRBV5-1; j_gene: TRBJ1-1; CDR3aa: CASTFRGMNTEAFF; CDR3nt: TGCGCCAGCACCTTTAGGGGGATGAACACTGAAGCTTTCTTT
abundance: .; d_gene: .; v_gene: TRBV20-1; j_gene: TRBJ1-3; CDR3aa: CSARDTRISGNTIYF; CDR3nt: TGCAGTGCTAGAGATACAAGGATCTCTGGAAACACCATATATTTT
abundance: many; d_gene: TRBD1; v_gene: TRBV12-3/TRBV12-4; j_gene: TRBJ1-5; CDR3aa: CASSYTGQGWGQPQHF; CDR3nt: TGTGCCAGCAGTTATACCGGACAGGGGTGGGGTCAGCCCCAGCATTTT
abundance: many; d_gene: TRBD1; v_gene: TRBV7-9; j_gene: TRBJ2-5; CDR3aa: CASSFHRGQGETQYF; CDR3nt: TGTGCCAGCAGCTTCCACAGGGGGCAGGGAGAGACCCAGTACTTC
abundance: .; d_gene: TRBD2; v_gene: TRBV2; j_gene: TRBJ2-3; CDR3aa: CASSMTSGITDTQYF; CDR3nt: TGTGCCAGCAGTATGACTAGCGGAATCACAGATACGCAGTATTTT
abundance: many; d_gene: .; v_gene: TRBV6-5; j_gene: TRBJ1-2; CDR3aa: CASSYSTWFGYTF; CDR3nt: TGTGCCAGCAGTTACTCGACTTGGTTTGGCTACACCTTC
abundance: many; d_gene: TRBD1; v_gene: TRBV11-2; j_gene: TRBJ2-7; CDR3aa: CASSFDRAGEQYF; CDR3nt: TGTGCCAGCAGCTTCGACAGGGCAGGCGAGCAGTACTTC
abundance: .; d_gene: .; v_gene: TRBV11-3; j_gene: TRBJ2-7; CDR3aa: CANSLDRGLSYEQYF; CDR3nt: TGTGCCAACAGCTTAGATCGCGGCCTCTCCTACGAGCAGTACTTC
abundance: many; d_gene: .; v_gene: TRBV6-1; j_gene: TRBJ2-4; CDR3aa: CASSEQSLVRQNIQYF; CDR3nt: TGTGCCAGCAGTGAACAATCCCTGGTTCGCCAAAACATTCAGTACTTC
abundance: .; d_gene: .; v_gene: TRBV12-3/TRBV12-4; j_gene: TRBJ2-5; CDR3aa: CASSLRTSSGETQYF; CDR3nt: TGTGCCAGCAGTTTGAGGACGAGCAGCGGGGAGACCCAGTACTTC
abundance: .; d_gene: TRBD1; v_gene: TRBV10-3; j_gene: TRBJ2-2; CDR3aa: CAISDLGQGGTGELFF; CDR3nt: TGTGCCATCAGTGACTTGGGACAGGGTGGCACCGGGGAGCTGTTTTTT
abundance: many; d_gene: .; v_gene: TRBV5-1; j_gene: TRBJ1-6; CDR3aa: CASARREGGNSPLHF; CDR3nt: TGCGCCAGCGCTAGAAGAGAGGGTGGGAATTCACCCCTCCACTTT
abundance: many; d_gene: .; v_gene: TRBV13; j_gene: TRBJ2-6; CDR3aa: CASSLANDGRGANVLTF; CDR3nt: TGTGCCAGCAGCTTAGCTAACGACGGGCGAGGGGCCAACGTCCTGACTTTC
abundance: many; d_gene: TRBD1; v_gene: TRBV12-3/TRBV12-4; j_gene: TRBJ1-1; CDR3aa: CASTDSWGQGVTEAFF; CDR3nt: TGTGCCAGCACTGATTCGTGGGGGCAGGGGGTCACTGAAGCTTTCTTT
abundance: many; d_gene: .; v_gene: TRBV5-1; j_gene: TRBJ1-1; CDR3aa: CASSHRANTEAFF; CDR3nt: TGCGCCAGCAGCCACCGGGCGAACACTGAAGCTTTCTTT